This T cell receptor (beta chain) was identified in a study of T cell responses to AZD1222 COVID-19 vaccine (dated by TCRdb to about 2021). A note on the overall study: AZD1222 recipients given second doses at about 4 weeks or at about 12 weeks were pooled, since spike-specific TCR depth and breadth were not found to differ between the two schedules. TCR sequencing covered more than 230 trial participants: 200 to 220 given two doses of AZD1222 and 26 given two doses of MenACWY control vaccine. Trial participants were enrolled by age into subgroups of 18-55, 56-69 and 70-plus years, and roughly 150, 30 and 60 TCR-sequenced participants, respectively, were included in these subgroups.

From cysteine to phenylalanine, the CDR3 is 18 amino acids long. CDR3 DNA only is kept here, 54 bases in frame from base 1. CDR1 and CDR2, looked up from the germline V gene (reference sequence), are GTSNPN and SVGIG. Germline trimming: 4 bases from V, 4 bases from J; junction bases outside gene matches: 13. The time point tag for this specimen amounts to: baseline before first vaccination. Vaccinee samples were obtained from the UK trials COV001 and COV002, which included a single-blind randomized controlled phase 2/3 trial of AZD1222 (ChAdOx1 nCoV-19) in healthy adults. Trial participant PBMC samples were collected at day 0 and day 28 after the second dose for TCRbeta chain sequencing. General conclusions and limits of the study: Reportedly, close to half of the unique spike-specific TCRs recognized epitopes lying outside the regions that are mutated in the B.1.351 and B.1.1.7 variants. The whole spike protein was spanned by vaccine-associated CD4 TCRs, and dominant responses were seen in regions 160-218 and 743-854. Conclusions about previously exposed vaccinees are limited, since just six or seven AZD1222 recipients were seropositive for SARS-CoV-2 at baseline. After two AZD1222 doses, spike-specific TCR breadth and depth were significantly higher than at day 0 and than in MenACWY recipients. Participants were mostly white British, with more females than males. The authors suggested clonal diversity may have been underestimated. No day 14 peak-response samples were available, so repertoires were characterized only after the peak T cell response. In the small 56-69-year group, the increase in depth fell short of significance, most likely because of low power.

The CDR3 regions of human TCRbeta chains were analyzed by immunosequencing. The authors' pipeline ran thus. TCRs in the repertoires were matched against a reference library of SARS-CoV-2-specific TCRs that had been generated with the MIRA antigen-specificity platform. Breadth was defined as the fraction of unique TCRs that were SARS-CoV-2-associated, and depth was defined as the fraction of total T cells that were SARS-CoV-2-associated. Using the MIRA data, each spike-specific TCR was assigned both to the spike region to which the TCR was reactive and to a CD4 or CD8 class. Log10-transformed breadth and depth values were compared by one-way ANOVA with Sidak's multiple comparisons tests. TCRdb provides this immuneACCESS table in a form limited to in-frame rearrangements. Some clones are lacking; in checked studies, under half of them reflect an unresolved V gene, and why the rest are absent is not known. The V and J calls and the clone size are those of that table, but D and trimming were determined from the DNA. This sample comprises about 120,000 clones, approximately 85% of them detected only once. The ten top clones hold 9.4% of the sample.

As regards this clone: It has no known antigen specificity. Base qualities are not at hand, and no much larger clone is one base apart.

The V gene is TRBV30 and the J gene is TRBJ2-5; a stretch of 15 junction bases matches TRBD2. This specimen consisted of peripheral blood, obtained on day 0 of AZD1222 vaccination. This TCR was recovered from an adult in good health. For the CDR3, the sequence is CAWKPGLAGGWIVETQYF. The sequence in DNA is TGTGCCTGGAAGCCGGGACTAGCGGGAGGATGGATAGTAGAGACCCAGTACTTC. This CDR3, with the reference TRBV30 and TRBJ2-5 proteins standing in past its ends, gives the full variable domain SQTIHQWPATLVQPVGSPLSLECTVEGTSNPNLYWYRQAAGRGLQLLFYSVGIGQISSEVPQNLSASRPQDRQFILSSKKLLLSDSGFYLCAWKPGLAGGWIVETQYFGPGTRLLVL.